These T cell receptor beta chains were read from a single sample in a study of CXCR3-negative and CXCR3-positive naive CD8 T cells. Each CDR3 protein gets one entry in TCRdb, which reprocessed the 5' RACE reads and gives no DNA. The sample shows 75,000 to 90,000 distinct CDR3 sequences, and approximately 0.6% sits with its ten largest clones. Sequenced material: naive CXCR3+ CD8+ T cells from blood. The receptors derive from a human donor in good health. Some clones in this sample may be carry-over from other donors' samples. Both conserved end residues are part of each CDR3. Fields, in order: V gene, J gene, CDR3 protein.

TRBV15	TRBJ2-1	CATSSGGSRYNEQFF
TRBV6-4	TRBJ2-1	CASSVRGDPPNNEQLF
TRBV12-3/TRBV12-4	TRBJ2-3	CASSPDREEDTQYF
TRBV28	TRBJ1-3	CASSLAINTIYF
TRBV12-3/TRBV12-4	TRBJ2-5	CASRTGAGTQYF
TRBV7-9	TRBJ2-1	CASSLAGSNEQFF
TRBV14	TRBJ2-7	CASSQVQAYEQYF
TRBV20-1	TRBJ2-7	CSARPRLAEYEQYF
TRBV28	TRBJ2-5	CASSFGGSETQYF
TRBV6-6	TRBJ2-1	CASSYSKNLADSYNEQFF
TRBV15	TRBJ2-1	CATSRDPGDDEQFF
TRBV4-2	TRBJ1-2	CASSQVVGLDYGYTF
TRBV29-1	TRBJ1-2	CSVEATGGYTF
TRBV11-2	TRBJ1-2	CASSPGPIINYGYTF
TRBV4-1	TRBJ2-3	CASSLSDRSSTDTQYF
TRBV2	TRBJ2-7	CASSDLAGRYEQYF
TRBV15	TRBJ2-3	CATGLAGVTQYF
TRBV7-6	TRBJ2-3	CASSLKGATDTQYF
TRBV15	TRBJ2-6	CATSRASSGANVLTF
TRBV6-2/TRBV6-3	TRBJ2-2	CASSYVAGGPSVGDTGELFF
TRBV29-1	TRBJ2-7	CSVVKSYEQYF
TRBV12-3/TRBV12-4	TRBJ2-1	CASSFGLAGGSSYNEQFF
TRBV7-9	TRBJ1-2	CASSLPTENYGYTF
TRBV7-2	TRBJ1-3	CASSLYQFGMRDSWSGNTIYF
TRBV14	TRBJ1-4	CASSQDWPPTGGYEKLFF
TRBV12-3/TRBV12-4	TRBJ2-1	CASSPDSARDEQFF
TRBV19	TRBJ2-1	CASSLGTGLPPGQFF
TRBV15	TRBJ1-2	CATSRDLGSPGRGYTF